This T cell receptor (beta chain) was identified during a study of OX40 agonist ivuxolimab in advanced cancers. Looking at the study overall: Of mixed ages from 23 to 79 and averaging about 60 years, the group was more than 65% male.

The CDR3 is 15 residues long. With 0 bases removed from V and 2 bases from J, the gap between germline ends came to 11 bases. Germline CDR1 reads SGHRS; CDR2 reads YFSETQ. Using immunoSEQ multiplex PCR, the repertoire was profiled, and TCRdb retains in-frame clones only, with some absent. In the table there are 30,000 to 40,000 clones, about 74% of which are singletons. Remarks on this clone: The antigen remains unidentified.

Overall study results and limits: The study observed clonal expansion of CD4+ and CD8+ blood T cells by week 6 at 0.1 to 3.0 mg/kg.

The starting material was CD4+ or CD8+ T cells sorted from blood, obtained in a trial of the OX40 agonist ivuxolimab. The origin of this receptor is an adult with an advanced solid tumor such as melanoma, head and neck, liver or kidney cancer. The chain combines TRBV5-1 with TRBJ1-2; D ambiguous. The CDR3 DNA is TGCGCCAGCAGCTTGGCCGCCGTTAGAAACTATGGCTACACCTTC. This translates into CASSLAAVRNYGYTF. The full variable domain, rest sourced from reference TRBV5-1 and TRBJ1-2, is KAGVTQTPRYLIKTRGQQVTLSCSPISGHRSVSWYQQTPGQGLQFLFEYFSETQRNKGNFPGRFSGRQFSNSRSEMNVSTLELGDSALYLCASSLAAVRNYGYTFGSGTRLTVV.